The 28 T cell receptor beta chains listed next were all sequenced from one sample in a study of T cell changes during pregnancy in multiple sclerosis. Some clones are missing from TCRdb's copy, which holds only in-frame ones; the method was immunoSEQ multiplex PCR. The sample consists of 40,000 to 45,000 clones, 90% to 95% of them appearing once. The sequenced sample was CD4+ T cells from peripheral blood mononuclear cells, obtained in the third trimester of pregnancy. These receptors were taken from a female donor with multiple sclerosis, enrolled in a pregnancy study.

V gene TRBV6-8 combines with J gene TRBJ2-2, with unresolved D. The length of the CDR3 is 12 residues. Germline CDR1 is MNHGY and CDR2 is SAAAGT. Trimming pared 2 bases from V and 6 bases from J, leaving 4 bases between. The CDR3 protein is CASSYGAGELFF. The CDR3 DNA reads as TGTGCCAGCAGTTACGGAGCCGGGGAGCTGTTTTTT.

J is TRBJ2-4 and V is TRBV7-2, with 8 nucleotides matching TRBD2. CDR3 length: 17 residues. Germline V gene lookup returns CDR1 SGHTA and CDR2 FQGNSA. J was trimmed by 7 bases and V by 4 bases; bases with no gene match: 15. The CDR3 DNA follows: TGTGCCAGCAGCTCCCATCCCCTCGGAGCGGGGGCCAACATTCAGTACTTC. Protein product: CASSSHPLGAGANIQYF.

V usage is TRBV19 and J usage is TRBJ2-7, with 8 positions matching TRBD2. Germline lookup yields CDR1 LNHDA and CDR2 SQIVND (reference sequence). The CDR3 is 14 residues long. The ends lost 5 bases at V and 3 bases at J; junction bases unmatched: 6. DNA for the CDR3: TGTGCCAGTAGTTCGGGACTAGAGGTCTACGAGCAGTACTTC. Translating it yields CASSSGLEVYEQYF.

This sequence joins TRBV5-4 and TRBJ2-7; 11 bases align to TRBD2. V dropped 2 bases and J dropped 5; count of bases not matched to a gene: 6. CDR3 length: 15 residues. The germline V gene encodes CDR1 SGHNT and CDR2 YYREEE (reference sequence). CDR3 nucleotides: TGTGCCAGCAGCTTTACTAGCGGGGGTCTCGACGAGCAGTACTTC. Translated: CASSFTSGGLDEQYF.

The gene calls are TRBV19 and TRBJ1-5; no definite D call. Germline V gives CDR1 LNHDA, CDR2 SQIVND (reference sequence). There are 18 residues in the CDR3. The V end lost 1 base, the J end lost 2 bases, and 18 bases lay between the germline ends. CDR3 DNA sequence: TGTGCCAGTAGTATAGGCGGCGGAGGGATCAGAGGCAATCAGCCCCAGCATTTT. Translated, it gives CASSIGGGGIRGNQPQHF. The full variable domain, in which reference TRBV19 and TRBJ1-5 provide the parts outside the CDR3, is DGGITQSPKYLFRKEGQNVTLSCEQNLNHDAMYWYRQDPGQGLRLIYYSQIVNDFQKGDIAEGYSVSREKKESFPLTVTSAQKNPTAFYLCASSIGGGGIRGNQPQHFGDGTRLSIL.

The chain is built from TRBV7-2 and TRBJ2-1, with 7 positions matching TRBD1. Germline loops: CDR1 SGHTA, CDR2 FQGNSA. This CDR3 spans 15 amino acids. The J segment lost 12 bases and the V segment lost 1 base, leaving 12 bases of the junction unmatched. As DNA, the CDR3 is TGTGCCAGCAGCTTAGAGGGGGCCTTACGGAGTGGGCAGTTCTTC. It specifies CASSLEGALRSGQFF.

This clone has just one count. The chain joins TRBV5-1 to TRBJ2-7, with 9 bases fitting TRBD2. With V trimmed by 0 bases and J by 3 bases, 4 bases remained unmatched. CDR1 SGHRS and CDR2 YFSETQ come from the germline V gene. This CDR3 has 15 amino acids. The CDR3 here is CASSLVDSGSYEQYF. The CDR3 DNA reads as TGCGCCAGCAGCTTGGTGGATAGCGGGAGCTACGAGCAGTACTTC.

A single count supports this clone. The rearrangement joins TRBV5-1 to TRBJ1-4, with D hard to call. Trimming stripped 0 bases from V and 8 bases from J, with 23 bases between. Germline assignment: CDR1 SGHRS and CDR2 YFSETQ. The CDR3 length is 18 residues. CDR3 region: CASSLAPDRETRGEKLFF. The CDR3 DNA is TGCGCCAGCAGCTTGGCCCCGGACCGGGAGACCCGAGGGGAAAAACTGTTTTTT.

CDR3 coding DNA: TGTGCCAGCAGTTCCCGGGACAGGGTTCCGAATGAAAAACTGTTTTTT. Amino acids: CASSSRDRVPNEKLFF. The rearrangement joins TRBV6-6 to TRBJ1-4; TRBD1 matches 9 bases. CDR1 is MNHNY, CDR2 SVGAGI, per germline (reference sequence). J gave up 5 bases and V 4 bases, and 8 bases lay outside the gene matches. The CDR3 has 16 residues.

V gene TRBV27 combines with J gene TRBJ2-1; 8 bases align to TRBD2. This CDR3 contains 15 residues. Germline CDR1 and CDR2: MNHEY and SMNVEV (reference sequence). Unmatched junction bases numbered 4, after V lost 5 bases and J lost 1 base. CDR3 amino acids: CASSVLAASYNEQFF. The CDR3 nucleotides read TGTGCCAGCAGTGTACTAGCGGCATCCTACAATGAGCAGTTCTTC.

V gene TRBV5-4 combines with J gene TRBJ2-7; D is perhaps TRBD1 (5 bases). V lost 1 base and J lost 0, with 14 bases in between. The CDR3 is made up of 16 amino acids. In germline, CDR1 is SGHNT, CDR2 YYREEE (reference sequence). The CDR3 region has the DNA TGTGCCAGCAGCTTGAACGCAGGGCCGTTCTCCTACGAGCAGTACTTC. Amino acids: CASSLNAGPFSYEQYF.

The chain recombines TRBV7-9 with TRBJ2-1; 9 bases fit TRBD2. Germline V CDR1 and CDR2: SEHNR, FQNEAQ (reference sequence). Trimming took 1 base from V and 6 from J; bases not matched to a gene: 10. CDR3 length: 17 residues. The DNA of the CDR3 is TGTGCCAGCAGCTTAGTTCGGTCTAGCGGGGTGCCCAATGAGCAGTTCTTC. It yields the protein CASSLVRSSGVPNEQFF.

This clone is a singleton in its sample. The V and J genes are TRBV7-2 and TRBJ2-5; TRBD1 agrees at 7 bases. The CDR3 runs to 14 residues. J gave up 1 base and V 6 bases, and 5 bases lay outside the gene matches. CDR1 SGHTA and CDR2 FQGNSA come from the germline V gene. The CDR3 spells CASSLQGFQETQYF. The CDR3 DNA sequence: TGTGCCAGCAGTTTACAGGGGTTCCAAGAGACCCAGTACTTC.

The chain has TRBV4-2 and TRBJ2-5; D possibly corresponds to TRBD2 (6 bases). The CDR3 runs to 15 residues. CDR1 and CDR2 (germline): LGHNA, YNFKEQ. The V end was cut by 2 bases, the J end by 4 bases, with 14 bases between. CDR3 bases: TGTGCCAGCAGCCAACAGACTAGTTCCCCAGAGACCCAGTACTTC. The encoded protein is CASSQQTSSPETQYF.

The chain has TRBV19 and TRBJ2-7, with TRBD2 matching 7 bases. The CDR3 totals 14 residues. V lost 2 bases and J lost 2; bases outside the gene matches: 3. Germline lookup yields CDR1 LNHDA and CDR2 SQIVND (reference sequence). CDR3 amino acids: CASSILADAYEQYF. CDR3 nucleotides: TGTGCCAGTAGTATACTAGCGGACGCCTACGAGCAGTACTTC.

The chain has TRBV29-1 and TRBJ2-7; perhaps TRBD1 as D (6 bases). V lost 4 bases and J 3 bases, leaving 16 bases between the germline ends. Germline V gene sequence: CDR1 SQVTM, CDR2 ANQGSEA. The CDR3 length is 14 residues. This CDR3 is CSVVRGAQGYEQYF. CDR3 DNA sequence: TGCAGCGTTGTTAGAGGGGCACAGGGCTACGAGCAGTACTTC.

The chain carries TRBV5-1 and TRBJ1-5, with D perhaps matching TRBD1 (5 bases). Trimming cost V 4 bases and J 4 bases, with 15 bases left between them. The CDR3 is 15 amino acids. The germline V gene encodes CDR1 SGHRS and CDR2 YFSETQ. The CDR3 here is CASSPHVGGNQPQHF. The DNA of the CDR3 is TGCGCCAGCAGCCCCCACGTGGGGGGAAATCAGCCCCAGCATTTT.

To note about this clone: The sample holds other DNA sequences that translate to the same CDR3. This sequence joins TRBV29-1 and TRBJ2-4, with no clear D. V was trimmed by 5 bases and J by 5 bases, leaving 4 bases between them. The germline gives CDR1 SQVTM, CDR2 ANQGSEA. The length of the CDR3 is 10 residues. Here the CDR3 DNA reads TGCAGCGTTTCTGAAAACATTCAGTACTTC. Encoded protein: CSVSENIQYF.

V is TRBV9 and J is TRBJ2-1, with D tentatively TRBD1 (6 bases). CDR1 SGDLS and CDR2 YYNGEE come from the germline V gene. Trimming removed 6 bases at V and 0 bases at J, with 7 bases between. This CDR3 spans 13 amino acids. The CDR3 loop is CASTRGSYNEQFF. DNA of the CDR3: TGTGCCAGCACCAGGGGCTCCTACAATGAGCAGTTCTTC.

This sequence joins TRBV2 and TRBJ2-7; TRBD2 might be the D (7 bases). The germline gives CDR1 SNHLY, CDR2 FYNNEI. CDR3 length: 14 amino acids. V lost 2 bases and J 6 bases, leaving 14 bases between the germline ends. As DNA, the CDR3 is TGTGCCAGCAGTGAACGGGGGGCGCCGGGCGAGCAGTACTTC. Translated: CASSERGAPGEQYF.

The rearrangement joins TRBV7-6 to TRBJ2-3, with 8 bases matching TRBD2. Germline CDR1 is SGHVS and CDR2 is FNYEAQ. The CDR3 consists of 17 residues. V was pared by 1 base and J by 5 bases, with 11 bases of the junction left unmatched. The CDR3 sequence: CASSLGRASGGLDTQYF. CDR3 bases: TGTGCCAGCAGCTTAGGCAGGGCGAGCGGGGGTTTAGATACGCAGTATTTT.

The chain employs TRBV9 and TRBJ2-1, with D possibly TRBD2 on 7 matching bases. Trimming removed 4 bases at V and 1 base at J, with 12 bases between. Germline V gene sequence: CDR1 SGDLS, CDR2 YYNGEE. The length of the CDR3 is 15 residues. DNA for the CDR3: TGTGCCAGCAGCTCAGGGGAGGGGTCCTACAATGAGCAGTTCTTC. Translating it yields CASSSGEGSYNEQFF.

This clone occurred once. V usage is TRBV28 and J usage is TRBJ2-7; TRBD1 might be the D (5 bases). The CDR3 has 13 residues. Trimming stripped 2 bases from V and 5 bases from J, with 10 bases between. CDR1 and CDR2 (germline): MDHEN, SYDVKM. In nucleotides, the CDR3 is TGTGCCAGCAGTTTAGTAGGGGTCCACGAGCAGTACTTC. Translation gives CASSLVGVHEQYF.

V gene TRBV30 combines with J gene TRBJ2-5, with D unclear. The V gene lost 5 bases and the J gene lost 1 base, with 5 bases spanning the gap. The germline gives CDR1 GTSNPN, CDR2 SVGIG (reference sequence). The CDR3 consists of 11 residues. This CDR3 is CAWSRQETQYF. Here the CDR3 DNA reads TGTGCCTGGTCCCGCCAAGAGACCCAGTACTTC. The whole variable domain, filled in from reference TRBV30 and TRBJ2-5, reads SQTIHQWPATLVQPVGSPLSLECTVEGTSNPNLYWYRQAAGRGLQLLFYSVGIGQISSEVPQNLSASRPQDRQFILSSKKLLLSDSGFYLCAWSRQETQYFGPGTRLLVL.

This chain uses TRBV6-6 with TRBJ2-7; possible D gene TRBD1, 5 bases. The ends were cut back, 2 bases at V and 11 bases at J, with 22 bases in the middle. Germline assignment: CDR1 MNHNY and CDR2 SVGAGI (reference sequence). This CDR3 comprises 15 residues. The CDR3 protein is CASSYEASSGRAEYF. CDR3 sequence (DNA): TGTGCCAGCAGTTACGAAGCATCCTCCGGCAGGGCGGAGTACTTC.

This chain links TRBV13 with TRBJ1-2; no firm D call. V was trimmed by 5 bases and J by 3 bases, leaving 13 bases between them. Germline CDR1 and CDR2: PRHDT and FYEKMQ (reference sequence). The CDR3 runs 14 residues. CDR3 sequence: CASSPRTGDYGYTF. For the CDR3, the DNA is TGTGCCAGCAGCCCCAGGACTGGGGACTATGGCTACACCTTC.

The chain recombines TRBV7-9 with TRBJ2-2; 11 nucleotides line up with TRBD1. Germline V gene data show CDR1 as SEHNR and CDR2 as FQNEAQ (reference sequence). This CDR3 region has 17 residues. With V trimmed by 5 bases and J by 5 bases, 10 bases remained unmatched. This CDR3 is CASSAGQGDGRTGELFF. The CDR3 coding sequence is TGTGCCAGCAGCGCGGGACAGGGGGATGGAAGGACCGGGGAGCTGTTTTTT.

The V call is TRBV7-3, the J call TRBJ2-1; TRBD2 matches 7 bases. This CDR3 is 15 amino acids long. After removal of 2 bases from V and 1 base from J, the junction contained 2 bases not matched to a gene. Germline-derived CDR1 and CDR2 are SGHTA and FQGTGA. The CDR3, as DNA: TGTGCCAGCAGCTTATGGGGGGGGTCCTACAATGAGCAGTTCTTC. Translation gives CASSLWGGSYNEQFF.